The 7 T cell receptor beta chains below come from one sample, sequenced in a study of identical twins. TCRdb called the 5' RACE reads again in MiXCR, with one record for every CDR3 protein. The sample has 750,000 to 950,000 distinct CDR3 sequences; 9% to 15% are singletons. These data also formed part of another study, on yellow fever vaccine responses in identical twins.

The sample comprised PBMCs. These receptors were taken from a woman aged 18-35 years in good health.

Only a few counts were recorded for this clonotype. The chain carries TRBV10-2 and TRBJ2-7; D unclear. V lost 8 bases and J lost 4, with 12 bases in between. Germline CDR1 reads WSHSY; CDR2 reads SAAADI. This CDR3 has 12 amino acids. The CDR3 nucleotides read TGCGCCAGCTCCCGTGACTTGTACGAGCAGTACGTC. Translated, it gives CASSRDLYEQYV.

The rearrangement links TRBV15 to TRBJ2-7, with a weak D call TRBD2 (6 bases). CDR3 length equals 14 residues. V was cut by 8 bases and J by 6 bases, with 20 bases left in between. Germline CDR1 LNHNV, CDR2 YYDKDF (reference sequence). The chain's CDR3 is CATVKGGIESEQYF. Here the CDR3 DNA reads TGTGCCACCGTAAAAGGCGGGATCGAAAGCGAGCAGTACTTC.

At least ten counts were recorded for this clonotype. The rearrangement joins TRBV6-1 to TRBJ2-5; D may be TRBD2 (5 bases). V dropped 7 bases and J dropped 4 bases, with 16 bases sitting between them. CDR1 is MNHNS and CDR2 is SASEGT in the germline V gene. The CDR3 runs 14 residues. The CDR3 DNA reads TGTGCCAGCAAAGGCACTAGGCATCCAGAGACCCAGTACTTC. Amino acid sequence: CASKGTRHPETQYF.

This clonotype was found a few times. This chain links TRBV15 with TRBJ1-1; tentative D call: TRBD1 (6 bases). CDR1 LNHNV and CDR2 YYDKDF come from the germline V gene (reference sequence). This CDR3 spans 13 amino acids. The ends were cut back, 6 bases at V and 4 bases at J, with 12 bases in the middle. CDR3 sequence (DNA): TGTGCCACCAGTTTACAGGGTGGCACTGAAGCTTTCTTT. The encoded protein is CATSLQGGTEAFF.

Only a few counts were recorded for this clonotype. The chain employs TRBV7-2 and TRBJ2-7, with D possibly called TRBD1 or TRBD2 (6 bases each). The V gene's germline CDR1 is SGHTA and CDR2 FQGNSA. The CDR3 consists of 15 residues. The ends were cut back, 5 bases at V and 6 bases at J, with 20 bases in the middle. CDR3 in amino acids: CASSRVVGGLSEQYV. The CDR3 DNA reads as TGTGCCAGCAGCCGGGTCGTTGGGGGGCTCTCCGAGCAGTACGTC.

This clonotype was recorded at least ten times. The V call is TRBV10-3, the J call TRBJ2-1; 10 bases map to TRBD1. V gave up 5 bases and J gave up 9 bases; unmatched junction bases: 7. This CDR3 is 14 amino acids long. Germline CDR1 ENHRY, CDR2 SYGVKD. DNA of the CDR3: TGTGCCATCAGTACCGGGACAGGGGTTACTGAGCAGTTCTTC. This gives the protein CAISTGTGVTEQFF.

In this sample, this clonotype turned up a few times. The chain recombines TRBV7-2 with TRBJ2-4; D remains ambiguous. Germline V lookup: CDR1 SGHTA, CDR2 FQGNSA. V was cut by 4 bases and J by 1 base, with 14 bases left in between. This CDR3 is built from 16 residues. CDR3 loop: CASSSSGWVAKNIQYF. In DNA, the CDR3 is TGTGCCAGCAGCTCATCGGGTTGGGTGGCCAAAAACATTCAGTACTTC. The full variable domain, completed using reference TRBV7-2 and TRBJ2-4, is GAGVSQSPSNKVTEKGKDVELRCDPISGHTALYWYRQSLGQGLEFLIYFQGNSAPDKSGLPSDRFSAERTGGSVSTLTIQRTQQEDSAVYLCASSSSGWVAKNIQYFGAGTRLSVL.